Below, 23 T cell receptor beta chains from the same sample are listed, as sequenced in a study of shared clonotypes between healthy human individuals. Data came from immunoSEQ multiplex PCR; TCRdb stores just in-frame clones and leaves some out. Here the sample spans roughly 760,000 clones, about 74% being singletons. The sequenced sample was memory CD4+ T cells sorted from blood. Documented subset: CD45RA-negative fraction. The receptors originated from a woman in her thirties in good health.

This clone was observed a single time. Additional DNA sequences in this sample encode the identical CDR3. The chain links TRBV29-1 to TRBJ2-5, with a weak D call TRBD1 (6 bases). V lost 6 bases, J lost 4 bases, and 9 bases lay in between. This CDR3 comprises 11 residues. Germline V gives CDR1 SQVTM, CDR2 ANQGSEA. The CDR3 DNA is TGCAGCGTCGTGGACAGAGAGACCCAGTACTTC. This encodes CSVVDRETQYF.

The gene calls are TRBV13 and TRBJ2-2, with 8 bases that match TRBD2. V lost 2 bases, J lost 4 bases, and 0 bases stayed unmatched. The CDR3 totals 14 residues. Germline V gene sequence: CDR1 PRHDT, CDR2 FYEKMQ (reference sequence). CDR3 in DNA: TGTGCCAGCAGCTTAAGCGGGAGCACCGGGGAGCTGTTTTTT. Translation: CASSLSGSTGELFF.

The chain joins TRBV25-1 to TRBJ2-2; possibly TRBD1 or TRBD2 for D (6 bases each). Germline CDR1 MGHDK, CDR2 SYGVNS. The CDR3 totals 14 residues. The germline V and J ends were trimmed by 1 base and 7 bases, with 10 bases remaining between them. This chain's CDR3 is CASSESQGGGELFF. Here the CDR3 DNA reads TGTGCCAGCAGTGAATCACAGGGAGGCGGGGAGCTGTTTTTT.

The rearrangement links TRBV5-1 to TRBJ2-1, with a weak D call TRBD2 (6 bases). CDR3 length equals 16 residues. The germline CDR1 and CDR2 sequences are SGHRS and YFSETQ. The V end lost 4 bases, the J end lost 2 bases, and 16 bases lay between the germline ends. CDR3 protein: CASSILRGIPYNEQFF. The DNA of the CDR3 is TGCGCCAGCAGCATCCTCCGCGGGATACCCTACAATGAGCAGTTCTTC.

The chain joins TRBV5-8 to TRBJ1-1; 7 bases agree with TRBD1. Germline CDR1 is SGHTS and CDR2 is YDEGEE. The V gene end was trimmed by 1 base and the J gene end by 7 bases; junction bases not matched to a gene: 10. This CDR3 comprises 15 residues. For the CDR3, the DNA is TGTGCCAGCAGCTTGTGGAAAGGGACAGTTCATGAAGCTTTCTTT. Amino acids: CASSLWKGTVHEAFF. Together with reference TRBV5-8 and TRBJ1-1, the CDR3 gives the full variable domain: EAGVTQSPTHLIKTRGQQATLRCSPISGHTSVYWYQQALGLGLQFLLWYDEGEERNRGNFPPRFSGRQFPNYSSELNVNALELEDSALYLCASSLWKGTVHEAFFGQGTRLTVV.

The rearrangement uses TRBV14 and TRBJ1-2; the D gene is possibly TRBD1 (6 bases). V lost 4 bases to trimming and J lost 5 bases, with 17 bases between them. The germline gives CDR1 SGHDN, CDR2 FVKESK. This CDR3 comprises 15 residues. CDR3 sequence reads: CASSPRPEGGYGYTF. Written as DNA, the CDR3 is TGTGCCAGCAGCCCGCGGCCCGAAGGGGGATATGGCTACACCTTC. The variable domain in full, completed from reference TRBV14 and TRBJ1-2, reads EAGVTQFPSHSVIEKGQTVTLRCDPISGHDNLYWYRRVMGKEIKFLLHFVKESKQDESGMPNNRFLAERTGGTYSTLKVQPAELEDSGVYFCASSPRPEGGYGYTFGSGTRLTVV.

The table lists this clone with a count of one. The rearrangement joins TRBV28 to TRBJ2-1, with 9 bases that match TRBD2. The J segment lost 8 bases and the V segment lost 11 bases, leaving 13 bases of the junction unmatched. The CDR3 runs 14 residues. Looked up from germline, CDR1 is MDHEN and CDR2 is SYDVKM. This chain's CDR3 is CACKVAGEADEQFF. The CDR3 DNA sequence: TGTGCCTGCAAGGTAGCGGGAGAGGCGGATGAGCAGTTCTTC.

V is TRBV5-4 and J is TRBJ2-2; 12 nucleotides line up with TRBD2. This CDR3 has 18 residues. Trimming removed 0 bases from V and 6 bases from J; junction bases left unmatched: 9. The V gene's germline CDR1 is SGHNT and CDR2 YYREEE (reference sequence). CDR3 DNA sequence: TGTGCCAGCAGCTTGGACGCCTCGCTAGCGGGAGGGGCCGGGGAGCTGTTTTTT. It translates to CASSLDASLAGGAGELFF.

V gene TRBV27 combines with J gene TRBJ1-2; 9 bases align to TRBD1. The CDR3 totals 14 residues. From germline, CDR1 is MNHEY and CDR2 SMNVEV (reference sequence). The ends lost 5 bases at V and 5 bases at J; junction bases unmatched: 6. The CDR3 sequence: CASSAGTGNYGYTF. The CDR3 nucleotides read TGTGCCAGCAGTGCCGGGACAGGGAATTATGGCTACACCTTC.

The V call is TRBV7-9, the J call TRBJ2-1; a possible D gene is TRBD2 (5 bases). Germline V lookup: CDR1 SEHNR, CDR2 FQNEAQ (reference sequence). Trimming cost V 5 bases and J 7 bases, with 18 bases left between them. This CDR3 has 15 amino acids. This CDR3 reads CASSLQRIEANEQFF. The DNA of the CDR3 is TGTGCCAGCAGCCTACAGCGGATTGAAGCTAATGAGCAGTTCTTC.

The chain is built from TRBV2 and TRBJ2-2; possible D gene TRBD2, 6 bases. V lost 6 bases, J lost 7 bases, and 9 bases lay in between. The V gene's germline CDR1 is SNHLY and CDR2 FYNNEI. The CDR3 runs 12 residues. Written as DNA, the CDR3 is TGTGCCAGCAGCCCGGAGGGCGGGGAGCTGTTTTTT. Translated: CASSPEGGELFF.

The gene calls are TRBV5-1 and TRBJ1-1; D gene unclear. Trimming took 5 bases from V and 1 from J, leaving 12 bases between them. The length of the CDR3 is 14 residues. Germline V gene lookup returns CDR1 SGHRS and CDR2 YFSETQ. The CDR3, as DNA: TGCGCCAGCAGTAGGATAGGTTCGAACACTGAAGCTTTCTTT. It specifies CASSRIGSNTEAFF.

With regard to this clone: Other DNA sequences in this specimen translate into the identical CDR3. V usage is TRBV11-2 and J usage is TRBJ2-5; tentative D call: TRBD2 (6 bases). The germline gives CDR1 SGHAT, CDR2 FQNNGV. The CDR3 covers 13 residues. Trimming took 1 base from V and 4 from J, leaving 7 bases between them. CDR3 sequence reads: CASSLAGAETQYF. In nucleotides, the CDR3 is TGTGCCAGCAGCTTAGCGGGAGCAGAGACCCAGTACTTC.

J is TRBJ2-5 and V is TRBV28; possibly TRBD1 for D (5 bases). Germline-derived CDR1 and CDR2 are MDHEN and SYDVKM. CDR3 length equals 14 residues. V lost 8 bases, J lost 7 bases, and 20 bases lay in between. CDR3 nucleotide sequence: TGTGCCAGCCACCCCCAGACAGTACCAGGGACCCAGTACTTC. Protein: CASHPQTVPGTQYF. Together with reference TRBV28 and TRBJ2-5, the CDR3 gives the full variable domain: DVKVTQSSRYLVKRTGEKVFLECVQDMDHENMFWYRQDPGLGLRLIYFSYDVKMKEKGDIPEGYSVSREKKERFSLILESASTNQTSMYLCASHPQTVPGTQYFGPGTRLLVL.

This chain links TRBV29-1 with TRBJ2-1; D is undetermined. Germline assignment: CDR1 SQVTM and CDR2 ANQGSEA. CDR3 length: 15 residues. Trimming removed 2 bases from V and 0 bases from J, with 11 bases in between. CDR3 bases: TGCAGCGTTGAAAAGTCGTCGGTCTCCTACAATGAGCAGTTCTTC. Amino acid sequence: CSVEKSSVSYNEQFF.

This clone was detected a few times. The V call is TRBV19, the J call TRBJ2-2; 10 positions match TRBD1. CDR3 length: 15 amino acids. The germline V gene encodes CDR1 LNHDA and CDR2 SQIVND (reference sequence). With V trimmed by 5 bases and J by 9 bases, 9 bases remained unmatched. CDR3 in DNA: TGTGCCAGTAGTCCTGGGGACAGGGGATCGCGGGAGCTGTTTTTT. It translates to CASSPGDRGSRELFF. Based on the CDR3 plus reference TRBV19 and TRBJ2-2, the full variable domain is DGGITQSPKYLFRKEGQNVTLSCEQNLNHDAMYWYRQDPGQGLRLIYYSQIVNDFQKGDIAEGYSVSREKKESFPLTVTSAQKNPTAFYLCASSPGDRGSRELFFGEGSRLTVL.

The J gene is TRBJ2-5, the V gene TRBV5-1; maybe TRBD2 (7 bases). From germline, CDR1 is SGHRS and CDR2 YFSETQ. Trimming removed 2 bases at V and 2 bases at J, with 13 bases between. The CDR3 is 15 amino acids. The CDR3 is CASSLFRGGQETQYF. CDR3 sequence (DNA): TGCGCCAGCAGCTTATTTAGGGGGGGTCAAGAGACCCAGTACTTC.

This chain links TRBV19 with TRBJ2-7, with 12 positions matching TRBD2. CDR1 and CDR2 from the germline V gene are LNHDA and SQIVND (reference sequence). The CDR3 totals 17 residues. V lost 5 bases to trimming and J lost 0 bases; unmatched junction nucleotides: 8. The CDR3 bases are TGTGCCAGTAGTTCTCTCCAGACTAGCGGGAGCTCCTACGAGCAGTACTTC. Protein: CASSSLQTSGSSYEQYF.

The CDR3 sequence is CASTPDFSYNEQFF. DNA for the CDR3: TGTGCCAGCACCCCGGACTTCTCCTACAATGAGCAGTTCTTC. The chain links TRBV7-2 to TRBJ2-1; tentatively, D is TRBD2 (5 bases). The CDR3 is 14 amino acids. Trimming shortened V by 7 bases and J by 0 bases, and 10 bases separated the two germline ends. Germline V gene lookup returns CDR1 SGHTA and CDR2 FQGNSA. Supplemented by reference TRBV7-2 and TRBJ2-1, the full variable domain reads GAGVSQSPSNKVTEKGKDVELRCDPISGHTALYWYRQSLGQGLEFLIYFQGNSAPDKSGLPSDRFSAERTGGSVSTLTIQRTQQEDSAVYLCASTPDFSYNEQFFGPGTRLTVL.

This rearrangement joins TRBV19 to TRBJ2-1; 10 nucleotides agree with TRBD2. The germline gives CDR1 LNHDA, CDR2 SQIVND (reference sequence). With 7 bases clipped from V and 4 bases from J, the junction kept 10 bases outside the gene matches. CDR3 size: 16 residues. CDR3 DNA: TGTGCCAGTATGCGATCCACTAGCGGGGCTTACAATGAGCAGTTCTTC. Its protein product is CASMRSTSGAYNEQFF. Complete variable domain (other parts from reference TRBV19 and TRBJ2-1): DGGITQSPKYLFRKEGQNVTLSCEQNLNHDAMYWYRQDPGQGLRLIYYSQIVNDFQKGDIAEGYSVSREKKESFPLTVTSAQKNPTAFYLCASMRSTSGAYNEQFFGPGTRLTVL.

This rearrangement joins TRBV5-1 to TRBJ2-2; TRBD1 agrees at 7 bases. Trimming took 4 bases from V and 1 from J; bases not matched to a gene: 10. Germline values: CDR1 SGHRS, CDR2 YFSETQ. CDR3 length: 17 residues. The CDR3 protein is CASSREGGGLNTGELFF. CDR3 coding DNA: TGCGCCAGCAGCCGTGAAGGGGGCGGCCTGAACACCGGGGAGCTGTTTTTT. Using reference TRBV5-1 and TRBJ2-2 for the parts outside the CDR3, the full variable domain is KAGVTQTPRYLIKTRGQQVTLSCSPISGHRSVSWYQQTPGQGLQFLFEYFSETQRNKGNFPGRFSGRQFSNSRSEMNVSTLELGDSALYLCASSREGGGLNTGELFFGEGSRLTVL.

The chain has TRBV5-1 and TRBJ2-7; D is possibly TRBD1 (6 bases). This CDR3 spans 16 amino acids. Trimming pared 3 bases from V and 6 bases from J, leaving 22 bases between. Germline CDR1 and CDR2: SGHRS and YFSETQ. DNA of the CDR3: TGCGCCAGCAGCTCCGTCCCCGCCCAGGGGAGAGCCGAGCAGTACTTC. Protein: CASSSVPAQGRAEQYF.

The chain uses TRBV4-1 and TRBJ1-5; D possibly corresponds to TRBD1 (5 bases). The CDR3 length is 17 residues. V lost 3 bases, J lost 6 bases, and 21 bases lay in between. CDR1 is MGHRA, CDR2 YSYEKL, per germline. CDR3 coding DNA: TGCGCCAGCAGCCAGCTGATGCGGGGGAATCGGTTTCAGCCCCAGCATTTT. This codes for CASSQLMRGNRFQPQHF.